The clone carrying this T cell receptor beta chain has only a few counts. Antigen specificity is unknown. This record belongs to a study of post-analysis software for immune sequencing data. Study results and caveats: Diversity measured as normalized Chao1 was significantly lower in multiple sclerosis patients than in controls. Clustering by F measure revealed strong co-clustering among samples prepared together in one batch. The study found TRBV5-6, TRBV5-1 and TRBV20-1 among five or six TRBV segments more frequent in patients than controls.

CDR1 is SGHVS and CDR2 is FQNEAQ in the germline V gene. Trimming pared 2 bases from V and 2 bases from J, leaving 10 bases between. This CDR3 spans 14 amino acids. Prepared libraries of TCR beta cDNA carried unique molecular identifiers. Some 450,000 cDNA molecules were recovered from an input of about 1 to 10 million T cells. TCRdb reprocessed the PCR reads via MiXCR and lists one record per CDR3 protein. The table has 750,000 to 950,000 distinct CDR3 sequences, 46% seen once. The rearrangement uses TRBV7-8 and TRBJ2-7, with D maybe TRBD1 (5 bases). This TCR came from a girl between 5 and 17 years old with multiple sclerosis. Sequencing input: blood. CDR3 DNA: TGTGCCAGCAGCTTAAGGGGCAGGGCCTACGAGCAGTACTTC. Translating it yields CASSLRGRAYEQYF.